Detailed here is one T cell receptor (beta chain). What antigen it recognizes has not been identified. No much larger clone is present one base from it, and per-base qualities are unavailable. These data are taken from a study of blood T cell repertoires in COVID-19 (dated by TCRdb to 2019 to 2021). Regarding the research as a whole: The collaborator samples originated in the United States, Italy and Spain and spanned the acute and convalescent phases of COVID-19. The material from the prospective study consisted of cDNA or gDNA derived from T cells, B-cell-depleted T cells, or PBMCs. Subjects who had been exposed to COVID-19, were actively infected with it, or had recovered from it provided the deeply sampled blood TCRbeta repertoires that made up the dataset. The repertoires were made available in a free public database intended to serve as a resource for research on the immune response to SARS-CoV-2. The samples were drawn from the first 160 participants of the ongoing ImmuneRACE study and from some 1,300 subjects provided by 6 global collaborators. Sample metadata almost always included a de-identified subject ID, COVID-19 status, age in years and sex. Where available, HLA class I and class II types were obtained from metadata supplied by the sample provider rather than from assay-based typing. The study at large found these results: How much clinical and demographic metadata was included differed by source and by participant, and the metadata was provided uncurated.

V loses 4 bases of germline sequence and J loses 7 bases, and the interval between the two ends is 12 bases. CDR1 SGHNT and CDR2 YYREEE were looked up in the germline V gene (reference sequence). CDR3 length: 14 amino acids, cysteine to phenylalanine. Only CDR3 DNA is held: 42 bases, read in frame from base 1. TCRbeta CDR3 regions were amplified from genomic DNA by means of the immunoSEQ Assay, a bias-controlled multiplex PCR. In the paper's pipeline: The number of nucleated cells in each sample was estimated from the amplification of reference gene primers within the assay. To quantify the absolute abundance of each unique TCRbeta CDR3 rearrangement, sequence reads were collapsed and filtered. For each sample, productive Simpson clonality was calculated as the square root of Simpson's diversity index over productive rearrangements. The table comes from immuneACCESS by way of TCRdb, which keeps in-frame sequences with V and J called. Part of the clones is missing from these tables; in studies checked, under half for an unresolved V gene and the rest for unknown reasons. The V and J calls and clone size come from that table; D and trimming were worked out from the DNA. This sample is represented by tens of thousands of clones; over 75% of them were singletons. 7% of the sample belongs to the ten largest clones.

Whole blood was collected in K2EDTA tubes by collaborating institutions according to the institutions' own protocols. Collaborator samples were shipped for TCRbeta analysis as frozen whole blood, isolated PBMCs, or DNA extracted from either sample type. This chain joins TRBV5-4 to TRBJ1-6, with the D gene not confidently named. Input material: peripheral blood. The clonotype originates from a man aged 65 to 79 with acute or convalescent COVID-19. The nucleotides read TGTGCCAGCAGCGGCGGGTTCCTGAATTCACCCCTCCACTTT. The resulting protein is CASSGGFLNSPLHF.